Shown below are 21 T cell receptor beta chains from a single sample sequenced in a study of blood T cell repertoires in COVID-19. Sequencing used immunoSEQ multiplex PCR; TCRdb keeps in-frame clones, though not all of them. The sample holds 150,000 to 250,000 clones, roughly 92% seen once. Material for sequencing was peripheral blood. These receptor sequences come from a man aged 30-40 years with COVID-19, enrolled during active disease.

The V gene is TRBV5-1, the J gene TRBJ2-6; D is unresolved. CDR3 size: 16 residues. Germline V CDR1 and CDR2: SGHRS, YFSETQ. The V end was cut by 2 bases, the J end by 0 bases, with 9 bases between. The CDR3 bases are TGCGCCAGCAGCTTTTATGTCGGCTCTGGGGCCAACGTCCTGACTTTC. This codes for CASSFYVGSGANVLTF.

The rearrangement joins TRBV7-9 to TRBJ2-1, with 10 bases fitting TRBD2. V trimming: 0 bases; J trimming: 6 bases; junction bases outside the gene matches: 2. There are 15 residues in the CDR3. The V gene's germline CDR1 is SEHNR and CDR2 FQNEAQ (reference sequence). The CDR3 region is CASSLAVAGGNEQFF. The CDR3 DNA sequence: TGTGCCAGCAGCTTAGCCGTAGCGGGGGGCAATGAGCAGTTCTTC.

The chain links TRBV11-2 to TRBJ1-6, with 7 bases that match TRBD1. CDR1 is SGHAT and CDR2 is FQNNGV in the germline V gene. The CDR3 contains 15 residues. Trimming removed 5 bases from V and 13 bases from J; junction bases left unmatched: 14. The CDR3 bases are TGTGCCAGCAGCCTATCCGGGACAGCACTACGTCCCCTCCACTTT. It codes for CASSLSGTALRPLHF. The full variable domain, its missing parts supplied by reference TRBV11-2 and TRBJ1-6, is EAGVAQSPRYKIIEKRQSVAFWCNPISGHATLYWYQQILGQGPKLLIQFQNNGVVDDSQLPKDRFSAERLKGVDSTLKIQPAKLEDSAVYLCASSLSGTALRPLHFGNGTRLTVT.

The chain joins TRBV7-9 to TRBJ1-2, with 10 bases identical to TRBD1. Germline loops: CDR1 SEHNR, CDR2 FQNEAQ (reference sequence). The V gene end was trimmed by 4 bases and the J gene end by 4 bases; junction bases not matched to a gene: 6. The CDR3 spans 15 residues. CDR3 in amino acids: CASSSRTGGPYGYTF. The CDR3 nucleotides are TGTGCCAGCAGCTCCCGGACAGGGGGGCCCTATGGCTACACCTTC.

This chain connects TRBV23-1 to TRBJ1-2, with D maybe TRBD1 (6 bases). TRBV23-1 is an ORF, with its function uncertain. The ends were cut back, 4 bases at V and 4 bases at J, with 13 bases in the middle. The CDR3 is 14 amino acids. CDR3 bases: TGCGCCAGCAGTCCATCAGGACAGCTCTATGGCTACACCTTC. Protein product: CASSPSGQLYGYTF.

This clone was counted once. The chain joins TRBV5-6 to TRBJ1-2; tentatively, D is TRBD1 (5 bases). In germline, CDR1 is SGHDT, CDR2 YYEEEE. There are 14 residues in the CDR3. V was pared by 0 bases and J by 7 bases, with 13 bases between. CDR3 sequence reads: CASSLGREEGGYTF. The CDR3 DNA reads as TGTGCCAGCAGCTTGGGCAGGGAGGAGGGTGGCTACACCTTC.

The chain recombines TRBV7-9 with TRBJ2-5; tentative D call: TRBD1 (6 bases). Trimming removed 2 bases from V and 1 base from J, with 8 bases in between. CDR1 is SEHNR and CDR2 is FQNEAQ in the germline V gene (reference sequence). The CDR3 is made up of 14 amino acids. CDR3 DNA: TGTGCCAGCAGCTTAAGACAGGTCCAAGAGACCCAGTACTTC. Its protein product is CASSLRQVQETQYF.

This rearrangement joins TRBV19 to TRBJ1-1, with 8 bases fitting TRBD1. V shed 2 bases and J 4 bases; nucleotides not matched to a gene: 3. CDR3 length equals 14 residues. Germline-derived CDR1 and CDR2 are LNHDA and SQIVND (reference sequence). The DNA of the CDR3 is TGTGCCAGTAGTATAAATACAGGGGGCACTGAAGCTTTCTTT. Translating it yields CASSINTGGTEAFF.

This chain joins TRBV5-4 and TRBJ2-1, with D perhaps TRBD2 (5 bases). This CDR3 contains 15 residues. V shed 4 bases and J shed 2 bases, with 13 bases lying between them. Looked up from germline, CDR1 is SGHNT and CDR2 is YYREEE (reference sequence). The CDR3 spells CASSLGRIPYNEQFF. CDR3 DNA: TGTGCCAGCAGCCTGGGGAGAATTCCCTACAATGAGCAGTTCTTC.

V and J are TRBV6-5 and TRBJ1-5, with D maybe TRBD1 (5 bases). The V and J ends lost 0 bases and 6 bases respectively, with 15 bases between them. This CDR3 spans 16 amino acids. The germline V gene has CDR1 MNHEY and CDR2 SVGAGI. The CDR3 DNA follows: TGTGCCAGCAGTTACTCGAGCCAGGGTGAGGCTCAGCCCCAGCATTTT. Protein: CASSYSSQGEAQPQHF.

This rearrangement joins TRBV5-1 to TRBJ2-3; 12 nucleotides match TRBD2. The CDR3 covers 16 residues. V gave up 3 bases and J gave up 4 bases; unmatched junction bases: 6. Germline CDR1 is SGHRS and CDR2 is YFSETQ. CDR3 in DNA: TGCGCCAGCAGCTCCCGGACTAGCGGGGCCGCAGATACGCAGTATTTT. As protein: CASSSRTSGAADTQYF. Supplemented by reference TRBV5-1 and TRBJ2-3, the full variable domain reads KAGVTQTPRYLIKTRGQQVTLSCSPISGHRSVSWYQQTPGQGLQFLFEYFSETQRNKGNFPGRFSGRQFSNSRSEMNVSTLELGDSALYLCASSSRTSGAADTQYFGPGTRLTVL.

This clone was seen a handful of times. The chain links TRBV9 to TRBJ1-2; TRBD1 matches 8 bases. The V and J ends lost 2 bases and 1 base, in that order; junction bases with no gene match: 10. The CDR3 is 17 residues long. In germline, CDR1 is SGDLS, CDR2 YYNGEE. In DNA form, the CDR3 reads TGTGCCAGCAGCGTCCACCCCACCGACAGGGGTAACTATGGCTACACCTTC. Protein sequence: CASSVHPTDRGNYGYTF.

The chain recombines TRBV12-3 or TRBV12-4 with TRBJ1-1; D not certain. The ends were cut back, 5 bases at V and 6 bases at J, with 10 bases in the middle. This CDR3 region has 12 residues. CDR3 loop: CASSGRGPEAFF. In DNA form, the CDR3 reads TGTGCCAGCAGTGGCCGTGGGCCTGAAGCTTTCTTT.

The rearrangement joins TRBV2 to TRBJ2-1; possible D gene TRBD1, 6 bases. The CDR3 extends over 14 amino acids. V was shortened by 3 bases and J by 7 bases, with 13 bases between the two germline ends. Germline V gives CDR1 SNHLY, CDR2 FYNNEI. CDR3 sequence: CASSDYRARNEQFF. The CDR3 DNA is TGTGCCAGCAGTGATTACAGGGCTCGGAATGAGCAGTTCTTC.

The chain's CDR3 is CASSQDKQGGNEKLFF. In DNA, the CDR3 is TGCGCCAGCAGCCAAGATAAGCAGGGGGGAAATGAAAAACTGTTTTTT. The chain carries TRBV4-1 and TRBJ1-4, with 7 bases lining up with TRBD1. Germline V gene sequence: CDR1 MGHRA, CDR2 YSYEKL. CDR3 size: 16 residues. V dropped 0 bases and J dropped 5; count of bases not matched to a gene: 6.

The V and J genes are TRBV5-1 and TRBJ1-1, with 12 bases that match TRBD1. This CDR3 is built from 16 residues. Germline V gene lookup returns CDR1 SGHRS and CDR2 YFSETQ. V dropped 0 bases and J dropped 4; count of bases not matched to a gene: 4. CDR3 region: CASSLVGTGGITEAFF. The CDR3 DNA follows: TGCGCCAGCAGCTTGGTAGGGACAGGGGGCATCACTGAAGCTTTCTTT.

This clone was found once. The gene calls are TRBV21-1 and TRBJ1-2. TRBV21-1 represents a pseudogene. The CDR3 is 12 residues long. CDR3: CASIPAWNGYTF. The CDR3, as DNA: TGTGCCAGCATCCCAGCGTGGAATGGCTACACCTTC.

The rearrangement uses TRBV19 and TRBJ1-1, with a tentative D call TRBD1 (5 bases). Germline CDR1 LNHDA, CDR2 SQIVND (reference sequence). The V and J ends lost 6 bases and 5 bases respectively, with 13 bases between them. The CDR3 is 13 residues long. The CDR3 spells CASRRDFATEAFF. CDR3 nucleotide sequence: TGTGCCAGTAGACGGGACTTTGCTACTGAAGCTTTCTTT.

The CDR3 protein is CSVEDALARETQYF. The DNA for the CDR3 is TGCAGCGTTGAAGATGCCCTAGCACGGGAGACCCAGTACTTC. The gene calls are TRBV29-1 and TRBJ2-5; the D gene is possibly TRBD2 (5 bases). There are 14 residues in the CDR3. Germline CDR1 is SQVTM and CDR2 is ANQGSEA. Deletions cut 0 bases from V and 5 bases from J, with 13 bases between.

The V call is TRBV5-1, the J call TRBJ1-2; TRBD1 might be the D (6 bases). With 3 bases removed from V and 0 bases from J, the gap between germline ends came to 21 bases. The CDR3 covers 18 residues. Germline V CDR1 and CDR2: SGHRS, YFSETQ. CDR3 DNA sequence: TGCGCCAGCAGCTCACAGCCCACAGGGAGAGGGTCTAACTATGGCTACACCTTC. Translation gives CASSSQPTGRGSNYGYTF.

The rearrangement links TRBV2 to TRBJ2-3; 12 bases are shared with TRBD2. The CDR3 is 19 amino acids. Germline CDR1 and CDR2: SNHLY and FYNNEI. V gave up 9 bases and J gave up 0 bases; unmatched junction bases: 16. This CDR3 is CASPSGASGGETSTDTQYF. The DNA for the CDR3 is TGTGCCAGTCCCAGCGGGGCTAGCGGGGGGGAGACTAGCACAGATACGCAGTATTTT.